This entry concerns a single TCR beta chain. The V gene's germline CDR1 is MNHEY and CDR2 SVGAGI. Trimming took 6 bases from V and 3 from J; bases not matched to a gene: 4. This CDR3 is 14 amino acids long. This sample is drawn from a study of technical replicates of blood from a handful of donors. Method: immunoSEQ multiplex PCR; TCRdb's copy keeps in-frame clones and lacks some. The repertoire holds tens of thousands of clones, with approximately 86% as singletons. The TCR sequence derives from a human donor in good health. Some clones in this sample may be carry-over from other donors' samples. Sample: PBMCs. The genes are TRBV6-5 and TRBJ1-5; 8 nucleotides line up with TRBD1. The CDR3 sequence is CASRMGQDNQPQHF. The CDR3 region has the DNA TGTGCCAGCAGGATGGGACAGGACAATCAGCCCCAGCATTTT.